This T cell receptor (beta chain) appears in the sequencing data of a study of blood T cell repertoires in COVID-19. Looking at the study overall: COVID-19 samples, acute and convalescent, were from the United States, Italy and Spain. T cells, B-cell-depleted T cells, or PBMCs supplied cDNA or gDNA.

In the original workflow: Amplification of reference gene primers was used by the study to estimate nucleated cell counts. Method: immunoSEQ multiplex PCR; TCRdb's copy keeps in-frame clones and lacks some. V, J and clone size are taken as reported in that table, and D and trimming were inferred from the DNA itself. The sample has 200,000 to 250,000 clones; approximately 88% are singletons. V shed 6 bases, J shed 4 bases, and the junction held 7 bases outside the gene matches. This CDR3 comprises 14 residues. Germline V gene lookup returns CDR1 SNHLY and CDR2 FYNNEI. J is TRBJ2-7 and V is TRBV2; 9 bases line up with TRBD1. The sequenced sample was PBMCs or T cells enriched from blood (not recorded which). This sequence was found in a woman between 25 and 40 years old who had been exposed to COVID-19. CDR3 protein: CASRLQGAIYEQYF. CDR3 coding DNA: TGTGCCAGCAGGCTACAGGGGGCCATTTACGAGCAGTACTTC.